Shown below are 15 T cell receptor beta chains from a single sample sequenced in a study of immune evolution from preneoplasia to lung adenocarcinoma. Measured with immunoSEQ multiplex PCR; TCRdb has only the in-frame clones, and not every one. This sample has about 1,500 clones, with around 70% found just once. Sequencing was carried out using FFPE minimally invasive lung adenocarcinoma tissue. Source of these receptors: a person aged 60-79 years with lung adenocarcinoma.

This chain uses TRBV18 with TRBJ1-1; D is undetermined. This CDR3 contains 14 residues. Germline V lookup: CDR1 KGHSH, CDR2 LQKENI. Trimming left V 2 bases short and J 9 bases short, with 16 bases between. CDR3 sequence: CASSPGLSAQKAFF. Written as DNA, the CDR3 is TGTGCCAGCTCACCAGGCTTAAGCGCCCAAAAAGCTTTCTTT.

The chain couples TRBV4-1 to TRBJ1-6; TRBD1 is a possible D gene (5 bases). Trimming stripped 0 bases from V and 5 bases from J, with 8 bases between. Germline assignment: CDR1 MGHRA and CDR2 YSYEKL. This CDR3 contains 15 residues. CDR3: CASSQDGRDNSPLHF. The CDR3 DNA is TGCGCCAGCAGCCAAGACGGCAGGGATAATTCACCCCTCCACTTT.

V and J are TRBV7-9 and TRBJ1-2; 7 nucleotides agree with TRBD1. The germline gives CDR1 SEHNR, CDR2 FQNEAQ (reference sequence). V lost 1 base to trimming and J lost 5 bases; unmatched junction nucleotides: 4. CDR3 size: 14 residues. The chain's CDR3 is CASSLDAGGYGYTF. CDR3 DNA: TGTGCCAGCAGCTTAGATGCAGGGGGGTATGGCTACACCTTC.

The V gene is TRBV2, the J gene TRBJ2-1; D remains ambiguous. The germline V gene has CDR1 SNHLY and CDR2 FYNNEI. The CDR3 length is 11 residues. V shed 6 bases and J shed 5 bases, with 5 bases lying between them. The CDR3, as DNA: TGTGCCAGCAGCGACAACAATGAGCAGTTCTTC. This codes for CASSDNNEQFF.

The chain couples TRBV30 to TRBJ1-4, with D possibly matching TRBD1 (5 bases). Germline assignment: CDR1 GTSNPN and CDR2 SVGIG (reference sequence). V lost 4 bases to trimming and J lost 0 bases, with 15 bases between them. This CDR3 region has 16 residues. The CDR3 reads CAWNWGPAPTNEKLFF. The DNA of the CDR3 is TGTGCCTGGAATTGGGGCCCGGCCCCAACTAATGAAAAACTGTTTTTT.

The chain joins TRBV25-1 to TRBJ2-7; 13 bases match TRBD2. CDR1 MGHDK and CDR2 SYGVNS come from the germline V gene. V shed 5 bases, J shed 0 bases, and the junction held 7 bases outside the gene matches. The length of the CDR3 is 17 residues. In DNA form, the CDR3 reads TGTGCCAGCAGTAAATGGACTAGCGGGGGACCCTCCTACGAGCAGTACTTC. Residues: CASSKWTSGGPSYEQYF.

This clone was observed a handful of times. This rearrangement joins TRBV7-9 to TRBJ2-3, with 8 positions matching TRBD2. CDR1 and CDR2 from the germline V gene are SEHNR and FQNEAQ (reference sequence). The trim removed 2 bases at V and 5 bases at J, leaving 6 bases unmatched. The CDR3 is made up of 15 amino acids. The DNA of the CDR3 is TGTGCCAGCAGCTTATTTAGCGGGGCCAAAGATACGCAGTATTTT. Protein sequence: CASSLFSGAKDTQYF.

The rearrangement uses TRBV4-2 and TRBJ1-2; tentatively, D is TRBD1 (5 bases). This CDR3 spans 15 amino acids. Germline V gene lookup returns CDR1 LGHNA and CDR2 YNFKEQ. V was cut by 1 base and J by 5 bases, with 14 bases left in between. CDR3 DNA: TGTGCCAGCAGCCAAGCTGGGGCCACAAGTTATGGCTACACCTTC. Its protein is CASSQAGATSYGYTF.

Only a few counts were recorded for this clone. The CDR3 is CASSLDRAYNEQFF. The CDR3, as DNA: TGTGCCAGCAGTTTAGACAGGGCCTACAATGAGCAGTTCTTC. This chain links TRBV28 with TRBJ2-1; 7 bases are a match to TRBD1. The CDR3 runs 14 residues. V shed 2 bases and J 2 bases; nucleotides not matched to a gene: 0. CDR1 and CDR2 from the germline V gene are MDHEN and SYDVKM.

Written as DNA, the CDR3 is TGTGCCACCAGCAGAGAGGGGAACACTGAAGCTTTCTTT. Translating gives CATSREGNTEAFF. V gene TRBV15 combines with J gene TRBJ1-1, with D hard to call. CDR1 and CDR2 from the germline V gene are LNHNV and YYDKDF (reference sequence). This CDR3 has 13 amino acids. V was shortened by 0 bases and J by 1 base, with 3 bases between the two germline ends.

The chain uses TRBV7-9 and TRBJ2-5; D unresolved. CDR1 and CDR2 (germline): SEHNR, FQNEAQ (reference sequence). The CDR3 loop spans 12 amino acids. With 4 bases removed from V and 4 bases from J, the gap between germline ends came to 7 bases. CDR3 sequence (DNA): TGTGCCAGCAGCTCCGAAGGAGAGACCCAGTACTTC. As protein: CASSSEGETQYF.

In DNA form, the CDR3 reads TGTGCCAGCAGCCCGCAGGCGTCTGGAAACACCATATATTTT. Translation gives CASSPQASGNTIYF. The chain employs TRBV11-3 and TRBJ1-3; D is uncertain. The CDR3 covers 14 residues. Germline V gene lookup returns CDR1 SGHNT and CDR2 YENEEA. V was cut by 5 bases and J by 1 base, with 9 bases left in between.

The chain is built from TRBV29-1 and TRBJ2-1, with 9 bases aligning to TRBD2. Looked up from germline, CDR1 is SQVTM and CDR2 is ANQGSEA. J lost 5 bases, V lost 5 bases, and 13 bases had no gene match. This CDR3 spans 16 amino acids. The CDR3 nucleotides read TGCAGCGTTCTCCCCTATTTGACTAGCGGAGACAATGAGCAGTTCTTC. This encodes CSVLPYLTSGDNEQFF.

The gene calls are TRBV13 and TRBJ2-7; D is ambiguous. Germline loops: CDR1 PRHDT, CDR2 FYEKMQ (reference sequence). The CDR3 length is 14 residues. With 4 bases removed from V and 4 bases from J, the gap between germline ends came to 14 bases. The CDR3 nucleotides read TGTGCCAGCAGCTCCCGGGTCGATCGTTACGAGCAGTACTTC. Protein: CASSSRVDRYEQYF.

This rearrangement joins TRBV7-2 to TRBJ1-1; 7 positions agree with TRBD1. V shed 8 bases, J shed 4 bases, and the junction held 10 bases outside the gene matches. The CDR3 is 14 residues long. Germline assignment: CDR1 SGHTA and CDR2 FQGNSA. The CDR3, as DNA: TGTGCCAGCGGAAAAGGGGGCCGGGGCACTGAAGCTTTCTTT. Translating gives CASGKGGRGTEAFF.